The T cell receptor beta chain under discussion was sequenced for a study of CD8 T cells in Susac syndrome. Study-level results: In its TCR sequencing and HLA analysis, the study acknowledged that the number of individuals was relatively small.

The CD8+ and CD4+ T cells were isolated magnetically using a negative isolation approach, whereas the TEMRA cells were enriched by FACS. Trimming pared 3 bases from V and 3 bases from J, leaving 9 bases between. The CDR3 covers 14 residues. Per germline, CDR1 MNHEY and CDR2 SMNVEV (reference sequence). With respect to this clonotype: No antigen is known for it.

Reverse transcription of roughly 0.5 to 1 ug RNA used random hexamers. The amplification used immunoSEQ multiplex PCR on TCR beta CDR3; it spanned 54 Vbeta and 13 Jbeta. One entry per CDR3 protein results from TCRdb running MiXCR on the immunoSEQ multiplex PCR reads. The repertoire has some 400,000 distinct CDR3 sequences, roughly 85% of them found once; the top ten carry under 0.15%. The sequencing input was CD8+ T cells from PBMCs. This sequence originates from a human donor with multiple sclerosis. The J gene is TRBJ1-5, the V gene TRBV27; D gene uncertain. The CDR3 reads CASSFGRFNQPQHF. The CDR3 coding sequence is TGTGCCAGCAGTTTCGGCAGATTCAATCAGCCCCAGCATTTT.